The clone carrying this T cell receptor (beta chain) was detected only a few times. The V and J ends lost 4 bases and 0 bases, in that order; junction bases with no gene match: 3. This CDR3 comprises 16 residues. These data come from a study of molecular identifiers for immune sequencing clone quantification. TCRdb called the PCR reads again in MiXCR, with one record for every CDR3 protein. The data show around 300,000 distinct CDR3 sequences, with roughly a quarter seen just once and approximately 0.74% held by the top ten. The clonotype comes from a human donor in good health. Some libraries in this study had Jurkat cell RNA spiked in. The chain recombines TRBV12-3 or TRBV12-4 with TRBJ2-6, with 7 bases identical to TRBD1. Source material: naive CD8+ T cells from blood, with Jurkat cell RNA spiked in. Subset reported: FACS-sorted CD8+CD4-CCR7+CD45RA+ naive T cells. DNA for the CDR3: TGTGCCAGCAGTTCTACAGGGGACTCTGGGGCCAACGTCCTGACTTTC. Amino acids: CASSSTGDSGANVLTF.